The 24 T cell receptor beta chains below were found in one sample sequenced in a study of blood T cell repertoires in COVID-19. Assay used: immunoSEQ multiplex PCR; TCRdb lists only in-frame clones, some missing. The profile covers fewer than 50,000 clones, with roughly 77% appearing a single time and about 29% taken by the ten largest. The sequencing sample was made of peripheral blood. These receptors all come from an elderly man with acute or convalescent COVID-19.

The chain recombines TRBV7-9 with TRBJ2-5, with 7 bases identical to TRBD1. Per germline, CDR1 SEHNR and CDR2 FQNEAQ (reference sequence). This CDR3 has 16 residues. J lost 3 bases, V lost 5 bases, and 12 bases had no gene match. CDR3 nucleotides: TGTGCCAGCAGCCCCCCGGTCTACAGGGGTAAAGAGACCCAGTACTTC. Amino acids: CASSPPVYRGKETQYF.

The chain links TRBV5-1 to TRBJ2-7; D might be TRBD2 (6 bases). V lost 0 bases to trimming and J lost 5 bases, with 18 bases between them. Looked up from germline, CDR1 is SGHRS and CDR2 is YFSETQ. The CDR3 consists of 16 residues. The CDR3 nucleotides are TGCGCCAGCAGCTTGGAAGGTCGGCTAGCGACCCACGAGCAGTACTTC. Amino acid sequence: CASSLEGRLATHEQYF.

The V and J genes are TRBV12-3 or TRBV12-4 and TRBJ1-1; perhaps TRBD1 as D (6 bases). Trimming left V 6 bases short and J 4 bases short, with 12 bases between. This CDR3 comprises 13 residues. The CDR3 is CASRHRERTEAFF. DNA of the CDR3: TGTGCCAGCAGACACAGGGAGCGCACTGAAGCTTTCTTT.

This clone came up a few times. The chain employs TRBV5-1 and TRBJ2-7; 12 nucleotides align to TRBD1. CDR1 and CDR2 (germline): SGHRS, YFSETQ. The CDR3 totals 15 residues. V shed 3 bases and J 4 bases; nucleotides not matched to a gene: 5. The DNA of the CDR3 is TGCGCCAGCAGCTCGGGGACAGGGGGCTGGTACGAGCAGTACTTC. It codes for CASSSGTGGWYEQYF.

The rearrangement uses TRBV10-3 and TRBJ2-7; TRBD2 agrees at 11 bases. The J segment lost 6 bases and the V segment lost 10 bases, leaving 5 bases of the junction unmatched. CDR3 length equals 12 residues. The germline CDR1 and CDR2 sequences are ENHRY and SYGVKD. The CDR3 region has the DNA TGTGCCAGTAGCGGGGGGGGTAGCGAGCAGTACTTC. Its protein is CASSGGGSEQYF.

The rearrangement links TRBV5-4 to TRBJ2-3, with D perhaps TRBD2 (6 bases). Trimming cost V 2 bases and J 4 bases, with 14 bases left between them. The germline CDR1 and CDR2 sequences are SGHNT and YYREEE (reference sequence). The CDR3 consists of 15 residues. The CDR3: CASSFEASAPDTQYF. DNA for the CDR3: TGTGCCAGCAGCTTTGAGGCTAGCGCCCCAGATACGCAGTATTTT.

The V gene is TRBV5-8, the J gene TRBJ1-5; possible D gene TRBD1, 5 bases. The ends were cut back, 0 bases at V and 0 bases at J, with 13 bases in the middle. Germline lookup yields CDR1 SGHTS and CDR2 YDEGEE. The CDR3 is 17 amino acids. The CDR3 coding sequence is TGTGCCAGCAGCTTGGGTCAGGGAGGCGATAGCAATCAGCCCCAGCATTTT. It yields the protein CASSLGQGGDSNQPQHF. The full variable domain, in which reference TRBV5-8 and TRBJ1-5 provide the parts outside the CDR3, is EAGVTQSPTHLIKTRGQQATLRCSPISGHTSVYWYQQALGLGLQFLLWYDEGEERNRGNFPPRFSGRQFPNYSSELNVNALELEDSALYLCASSLGQGGDSNQPQHFGDGTRLSIL.

The chain recombines TRBV5-1 with TRBJ2-7; D gene unclear. The CDR3 is made up of 14 amino acids. Trimming left V 0 bases short and J 2 bases short, with 9 bases between. Germline CDR1 and CDR2: SGHRS and YFSETQ. The CDR3 sequence: CASSLDGQTYEQYF. CDR3 nucleotide sequence: TGCGCCAGCAGCTTGGATGGGCAGACCTACGAGCAGTACTTC. The full variable domain, with the rest looked up from reference TRBV5-1 and TRBJ2-7, is KAGVTQTPRYLIKTRGQQVTLSCSPISGHRSVSWYQQTPGQGLQFLFEYFSETQRNKGNFPGRFSGRQFSNSRSEMNVSTLELGDSALYLCASSLDGQTYEQYFGPGTRLTVT.

The rearrangement joins TRBV21-1 to TRBJ2-7; the D segment call TRBD2 is taken from the table without a DNA check. TRBV21-1 corresponds to a pseudogene. The CDR3 is 19 amino acids. The CDR3 loop reads CASSKVGAPSGRAPYEQYF. The CDR3 coding sequence is TGTGCCAGCAGCAAAGTGGGGGCCCCTAGCGGGAGGGCCCCCTACGAGCAGTACTTC.

V usage is TRBV7-9 and J usage is TRBJ2-1; D remains ambiguous. This CDR3 region has 13 residues. V gave up 0 bases and J gave up 4 bases, with 4 bases separating them. Germline assignment: CDR1 SEHNR and CDR2 FQNEAQ (reference sequence). The chain's CDR3 is CASSLAAYNEQFF. The CDR3 nucleotides read TGTGCCAGCAGCTTAGCGGCATACAATGAGCAGTTCTTC.

V usage is TRBV24-1 and J usage is TRBJ2-1; maybe TRBD2 (6 bases). This CDR3 comprises 15 residues. The V end lost 0 bases, the J end lost 9 bases, and 14 bases lay between the germline ends. Germline CDR1 is KGHDR and CDR2 is SFDVKD. CDR3 residues: CATSDLNLGGSEQFF. The CDR3 DNA follows: TGTGCCACCAGTGATTTGAATCTTGGAGGGAGTGAGCAGTTCTTC.

V gene TRBV2 combines with J gene TRBJ2-5; TRBD2 matches 11 bases. Germline lookup yields CDR1 SNHLY and CDR2 FYNNEI. V dropped 4 bases and J dropped 3; count of bases not matched to a gene: 4. The CDR3 contains 15 residues. In DNA, the CDR3 is TGTGCCAGCAGTGGAATAGCGGGGGGGGAAGAGACCCAGTACTTC. Translating gives CASSGIAGGEETQYF. The variable domain in full, with the rest retrieved from reference TRBV2 and TRBJ2-5, is EPEVTQTPSHQVTQMGQEVILRCVPISNHLYFYWYRQILGQKVEFLVSFYNNEISEKSEIFDDQFSVERPDGSNFTLKIRSTKLEDSAMYFCASSGIAGGEETQYFGPGTRLLVL.

This clone was found once. The chain employs TRBV6-4 and TRBJ2-1, with a weak D call TRBD2 (5 bases). CDR1 and CDR2 from the germline V gene are MRHNA and SNTAGT. The CDR3 has 12 amino acids. Trimming pared 0 bases from V and 14 bases from J, leaving 11 bases between. The CDR3 protein is CASSDSSGREFF. The CDR3 DNA reads as TGTGCCAGCAGTGACTCGAGCGGTAGAGAGTTCTTC.

The V call is TRBV24-1, the J call TRBJ1-2, with a weak D call TRBD1 (5 bases). CDR1 is KGHDR, CDR2 SFDVKD, per germline. The V and J ends lost 5 bases and 2 bases respectively, with 11 bases between them. The CDR3 extends over 14 amino acids. As DNA, the CDR3 is TGTGCCACCAGTGGGGCGGGGCAGAACTATGGCTACACCTTC. This sequence encodes CATSGAGQNYGYTF.

CDR3 region: CASSAPGTGVGGYTF. CDR3 coding DNA: TGTGCCAGCAGCGCTCCCGGGACAGGGGTCGGGGGCTACACCTTC. The chain is built from TRBV5-4 and TRBJ1-2, with 10 bases fitting TRBD1. V lost 4 bases and J lost 8; bases outside the gene matches: 11. Germline V gives CDR1 SGHNT, CDR2 YYREEE (reference sequence). This CDR3 is 15 amino acids long.

This chain joins TRBV11-2 and TRBJ2-5; TRBD1 is a possible D gene (6 bases). Germline V CDR1 and CDR2: SGHAT, FQNNGV. The length of the CDR3 is 14 residues. Trimming stripped 4 bases from V and 5 bases from J, with 14 bases between. CDR3 DNA: TGTGCCAGCAGCTCCGGGACATTAGTGGAGACCCAGTACTTC. Amino acid sequence: CASSSGTLVETQYF.

The V and J genes are TRBV6-5 and TRBJ1-1, with D hard to call. The CDR3 sequence is 12 residues long. Trimming removed 4 bases from V and 5 bases from J, with 8 bases in between. Germline values: CDR1 MNHEY, CDR2 SVGAGI. For the CDR3, the DNA is TGTGCCAGCAGTTCAATCGGTACTGAAGCTTTCTTT. Translated: CASSSIGTEAFF.

The chain has TRBV6-5 and TRBJ1-2, with 8 positions matching TRBD1. J was trimmed by 1 base and V by 4 bases; bases with no gene match: 5. Germline V gene lookup returns CDR1 MNHEY and CDR2 SVGAGI. The CDR3 consists of 15 residues. CDR3 sequence reads: CASSSRQGSNYGYTF. CDR3 coding DNA: TGTGCCAGCAGTTCCCGACAGGGGAGTAACTATGGCTACACCTTC.

DNA of the CDR3: TGTGCCAGCAGTTTACGTGTTGAAGAGACCCAGTACTTC. As protein: CASSLRVEETQYF. The chain combines TRBV12-3 or TRBV12-4 with TRBJ2-5; no clear D gene. The V end lost 2 bases, the J end lost 3 bases, and 7 bases lay between the germline ends. This CDR3 region has 13 residues.

This clone was counted only a few times. The chain combines TRBV18 with TRBJ1-3; perhaps TRBD1 as D (5 bases). The CDR3 runs to 14 residues. V lost 3 bases and J 1 base, leaving 7 bases between the germline ends. Germline CDR1 is KGHSH and CDR2 is LQKENI. CDR3 region: CASSPTVSGNTIYF. CDR3 nucleotides: TGTGCCAGCTCACCGACAGTTTCTGGAAACACCATATATTTT.

This clone was detected only once. The chain employs TRBV2 and TRBJ2-7; 12 positions agree with TRBD2. Germline loops: CDR1 SNHLY, CDR2 FYNNEI. V dropped 0 bases and J dropped 7; count of bases not matched to a gene: 7. This CDR3 is 16 amino acids long. The CDR3 here is CASSEAMRTSGKEQYF. The CDR3 coding sequence is TGTGCCAGCAGTGAAGCGATGCGGACTAGCGGGAAGGAGCAGTACTTC.

The chain is built from TRBV5-1 and TRBJ2-7; 14 bases fit TRBD2. The CDR3 is made up of 16 amino acids. V was clipped by 4 bases and J by 3 bases; unmatched bases: 6. Germline CDR1 is SGHRS and CDR2 is YFSETQ. The CDR3 DNA sequence: TGCGCCAGCAGCCGCGACGGGACTAGCGGGGGCTACGAGCAGTACTTC. Its translation is CASSRDGTSGGYEQYF.

This chain links TRBV13 with TRBJ2-7; 14 bases are shared with TRBD2. J was trimmed by 6 bases and V by 6 bases; bases with no gene match: 4. Germline V gene sequence: CDR1 PRHDT, CDR2 FYEKMQ (reference sequence). The CDR3 runs to 14 residues. The chain's CDR3 is CASRTSGRAVEQYF. The CDR3, as DNA: TGTGCCAGCAGGACTAGCGGGAGGGCCGTCGAGCAGTACTTC. Drawing the rest from reference TRBV13 and TRBJ2-7, the complete variable domain is AAGVIQSPRHLIKEKRETATLKCYPIPRHDTVYWYQQGPGQDPQFLISFYEKMQSDKGSIPDRFSAQQFSDYHSELNMSSLELGDSALYFCASRTSGRAVEQYFGPGTRLTVT.

The chain carries TRBV5-1 and TRBJ2-7; TRBD2 aligns across 8 bases. Trimming at V came to 6 bases and at J to 1 base, leaving 9 bases not matched to a gene. From germline, CDR1 is SGHRS and CDR2 YFSETQ. This CDR3 is built from 15 residues. The CDR3, as DNA: TGCGCCAGCAACCTCGGCGGGGGGACGTCCTACGAGCAGTACTTC. It is translated as CASNLGGGTSYEQYF.